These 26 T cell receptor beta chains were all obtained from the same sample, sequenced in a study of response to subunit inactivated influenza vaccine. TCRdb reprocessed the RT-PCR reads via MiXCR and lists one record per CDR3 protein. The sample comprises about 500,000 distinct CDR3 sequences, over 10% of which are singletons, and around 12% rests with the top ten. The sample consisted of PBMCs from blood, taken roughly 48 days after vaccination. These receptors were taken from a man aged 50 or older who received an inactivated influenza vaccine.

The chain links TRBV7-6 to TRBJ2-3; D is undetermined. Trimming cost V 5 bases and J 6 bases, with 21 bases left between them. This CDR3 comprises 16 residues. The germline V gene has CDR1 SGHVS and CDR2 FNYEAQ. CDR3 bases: TGTGCCAGCAGCCTTGGTGGCTTTCCTCCGGCGGATACGCAGTATTTT. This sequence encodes CASSLGGFPPADTQYF. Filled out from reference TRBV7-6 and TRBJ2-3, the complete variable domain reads GAGVSQSPRYKVTKRGQDVALRCDPISGHVSLYWYRQALGQGPEFLTYFNYEAQQDKSGLPNDRFSAERPEGSISTLTIQRTEQRDSAMYRCASSLGGFPPADTQYFGPGTRLTVL.

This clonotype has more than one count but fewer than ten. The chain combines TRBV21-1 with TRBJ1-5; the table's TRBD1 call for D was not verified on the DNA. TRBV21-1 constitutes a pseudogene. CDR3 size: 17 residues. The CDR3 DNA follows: TGTGCCAGCAGCAGCAAAGGTGGGAACAGGGCTGGTCAGCCCCAGCATTTT. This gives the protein CASSSKGGNRAGQPQHF.

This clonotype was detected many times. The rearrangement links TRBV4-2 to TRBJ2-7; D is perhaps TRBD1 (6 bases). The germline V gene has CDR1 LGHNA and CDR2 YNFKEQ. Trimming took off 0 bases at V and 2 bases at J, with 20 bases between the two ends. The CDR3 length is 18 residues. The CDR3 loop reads CASSQDLLRQVTAYEQYF. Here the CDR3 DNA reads TGTGCCAGCAGCCAAGACCTCCTAAGACAGGTCACGGCCTACGAGCAGTACTTC.

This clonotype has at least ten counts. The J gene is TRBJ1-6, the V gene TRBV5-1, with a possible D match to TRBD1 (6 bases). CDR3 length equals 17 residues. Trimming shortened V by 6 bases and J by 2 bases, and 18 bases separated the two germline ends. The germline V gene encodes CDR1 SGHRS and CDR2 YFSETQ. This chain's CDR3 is CASTQGDRFAYNSPLHF. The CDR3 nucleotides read TGCGCCAGCACACAAGGAGACAGGTTCGCCTATAATTCACCCCTCCACTTT.

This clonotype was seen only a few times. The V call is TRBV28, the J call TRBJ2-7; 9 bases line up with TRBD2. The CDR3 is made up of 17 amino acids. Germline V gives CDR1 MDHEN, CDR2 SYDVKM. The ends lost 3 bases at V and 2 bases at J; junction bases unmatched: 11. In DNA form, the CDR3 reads TGTGCCAGCAGTTTGACCGCGGCTAGCGGGATCCCCTACGAGCAGTACTTC. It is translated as CASSLTAASGIPYEQYF.

The DNA for the CDR3 is TGTGCCAGCAGCTTAAGTGGGACTAACTCCTACAATGAGCAGTTCTTC. It encodes CASSLSGTNSYNEQFF. The J gene is TRBJ2-1, the V gene TRBV7-3; 7 bases match TRBD2. This CDR3 has 16 amino acids. CDR1 is SGHTA and CDR2 is FQGTGA in the germline V gene. J gave up 0 bases and V 1 base, and 3 bases lay outside the gene matches.

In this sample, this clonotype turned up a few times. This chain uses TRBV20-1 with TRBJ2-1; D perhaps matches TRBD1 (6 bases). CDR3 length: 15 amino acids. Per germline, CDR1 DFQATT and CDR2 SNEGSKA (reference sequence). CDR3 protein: CSSQLPGQSLSEQFF. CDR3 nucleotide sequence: TGCTCTTCTCAATTACCGGGACAAAGTCTAAGCGAGCAGTTCTTC.

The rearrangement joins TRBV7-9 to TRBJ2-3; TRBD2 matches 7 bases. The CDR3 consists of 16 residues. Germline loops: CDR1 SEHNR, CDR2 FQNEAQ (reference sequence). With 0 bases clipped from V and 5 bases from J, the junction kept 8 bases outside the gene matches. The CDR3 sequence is CASSLADAGGGDTQYF. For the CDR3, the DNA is TGTGCCAGCAGCTTAGCCGATGCCGGCGGGGGAGATACGCAGTATTTT.

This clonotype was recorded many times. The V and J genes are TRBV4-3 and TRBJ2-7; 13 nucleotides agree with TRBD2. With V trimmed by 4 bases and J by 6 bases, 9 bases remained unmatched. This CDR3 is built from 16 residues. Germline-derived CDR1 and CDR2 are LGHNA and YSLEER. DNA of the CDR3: TGCGCCAGCAGCCGAGTAGGACTAGCGGGAGCTGGCGAGCAGTACTTC. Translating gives CASSRVGLAGAGEQYF.

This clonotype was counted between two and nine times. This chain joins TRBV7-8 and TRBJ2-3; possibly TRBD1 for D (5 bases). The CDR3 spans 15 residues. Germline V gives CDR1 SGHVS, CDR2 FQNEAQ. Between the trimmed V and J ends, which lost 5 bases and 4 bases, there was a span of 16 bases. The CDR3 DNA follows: TGTGCCAGCAGCCCGAAAGGGCGCAGGGCAGATACGCAGTATTTT. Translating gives CASSPKGRRADTQYF.

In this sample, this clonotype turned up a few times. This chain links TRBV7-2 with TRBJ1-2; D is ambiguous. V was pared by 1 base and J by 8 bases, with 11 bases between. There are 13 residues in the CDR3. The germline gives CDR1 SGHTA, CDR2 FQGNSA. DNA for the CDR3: TGTGCCAGCAGCTTAGGGGAAGTACAGGGCTACACCTTC. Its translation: CASSLGEVQGYTF.

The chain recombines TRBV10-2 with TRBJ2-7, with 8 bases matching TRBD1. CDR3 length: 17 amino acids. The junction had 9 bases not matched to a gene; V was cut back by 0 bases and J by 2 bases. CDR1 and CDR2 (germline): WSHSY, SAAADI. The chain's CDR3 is CASSESNRGAHPYEQYF. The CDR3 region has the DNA TGCGCCAGCAGTGAGTCGAACAGGGGGGCGCACCCCTACGAGCAGTACTTC.

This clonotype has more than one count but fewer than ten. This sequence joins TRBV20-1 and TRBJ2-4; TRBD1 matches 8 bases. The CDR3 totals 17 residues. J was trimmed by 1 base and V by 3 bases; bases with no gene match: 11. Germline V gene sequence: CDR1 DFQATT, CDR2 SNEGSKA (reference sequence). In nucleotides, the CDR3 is TGCAGTGCTAGGGACAGGGTTAAGGAATGGGCCAAAAACATTCAGTACTTC. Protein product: CSARDRVKEWAKNIQYF.

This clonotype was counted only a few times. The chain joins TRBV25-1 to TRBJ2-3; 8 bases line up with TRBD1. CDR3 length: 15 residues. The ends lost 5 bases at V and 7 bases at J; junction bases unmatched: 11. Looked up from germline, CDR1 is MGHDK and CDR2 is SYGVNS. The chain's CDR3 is CASSQGAVTSNTQYF. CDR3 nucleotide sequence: TGTGCCAGCAGTCAGGGGGCGGTCACCAGTAATACGCAGTATTTT.

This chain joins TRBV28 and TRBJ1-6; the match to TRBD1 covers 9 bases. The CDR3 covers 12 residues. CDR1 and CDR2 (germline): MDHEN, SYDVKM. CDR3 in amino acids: CAIQGANSPLHF. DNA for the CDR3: TGTGCTATACAGGGGGCGAATTCACCCCTCCACTTT.

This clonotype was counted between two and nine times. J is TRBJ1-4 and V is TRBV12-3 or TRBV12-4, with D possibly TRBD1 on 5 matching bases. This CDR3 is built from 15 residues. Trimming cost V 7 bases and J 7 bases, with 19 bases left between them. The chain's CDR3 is CASNTGGAVGEKLFF. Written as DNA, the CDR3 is TGTGCCAGCAACACGGGTGGGGCAGTGGGTGAAAAACTGTTTTTT.

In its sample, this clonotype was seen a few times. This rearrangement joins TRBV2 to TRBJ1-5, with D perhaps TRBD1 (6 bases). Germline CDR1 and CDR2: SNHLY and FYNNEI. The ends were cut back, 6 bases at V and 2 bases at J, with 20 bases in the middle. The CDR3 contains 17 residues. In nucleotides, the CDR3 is TGTGCCAGCAGCCGAGGGGATGTAGCAGGGGGCAATCAGCCCCAGCATTTT. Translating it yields CASSRGDVAGGNQPQHF.

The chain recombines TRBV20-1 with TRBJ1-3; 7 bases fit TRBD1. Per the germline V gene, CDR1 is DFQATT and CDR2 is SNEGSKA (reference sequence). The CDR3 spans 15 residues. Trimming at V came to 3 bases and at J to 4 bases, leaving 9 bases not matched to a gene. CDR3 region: CSASQLQTGGNTIYF. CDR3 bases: TGCAGTGCTAGCCAACTCCAGACAGGGGGAAACACCATATATTTT.

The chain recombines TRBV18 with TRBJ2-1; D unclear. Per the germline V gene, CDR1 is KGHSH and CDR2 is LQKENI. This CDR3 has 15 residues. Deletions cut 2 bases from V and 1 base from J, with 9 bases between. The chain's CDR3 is CASSPGKQSYNEQFF. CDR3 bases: TGTGCCAGCTCACCAGGGAAGCAATCCTACAATGAGCAGTTCTTC.

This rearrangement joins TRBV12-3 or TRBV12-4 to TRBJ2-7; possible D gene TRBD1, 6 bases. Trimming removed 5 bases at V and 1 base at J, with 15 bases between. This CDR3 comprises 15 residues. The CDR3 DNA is TGTGCCAGCAGTCAAACGGTGGGGGCTTCCTACGAGCAGTACTTC. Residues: CASSQTVGASYEQYF.

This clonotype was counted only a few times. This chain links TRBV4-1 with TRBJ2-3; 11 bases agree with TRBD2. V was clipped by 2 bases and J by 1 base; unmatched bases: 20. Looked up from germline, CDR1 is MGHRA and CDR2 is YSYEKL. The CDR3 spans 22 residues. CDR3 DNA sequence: TGCGCCAGCAGCCAATTTGCTTCGCGGCTAGCGGGAGGACGACGACGCACAGATACGCAGTATTTT. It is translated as CASSQFASRLAGGRRRTDTQYF.

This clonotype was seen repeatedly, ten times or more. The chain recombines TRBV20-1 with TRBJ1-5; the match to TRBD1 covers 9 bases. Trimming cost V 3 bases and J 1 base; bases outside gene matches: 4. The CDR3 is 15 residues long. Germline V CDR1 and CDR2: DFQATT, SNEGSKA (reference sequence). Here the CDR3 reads CSARGTGTSNQPQHF. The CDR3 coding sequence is TGCAGTGCTAGGGGGACAGGGACGAGCAATCAGCCCCAGCATTTT.

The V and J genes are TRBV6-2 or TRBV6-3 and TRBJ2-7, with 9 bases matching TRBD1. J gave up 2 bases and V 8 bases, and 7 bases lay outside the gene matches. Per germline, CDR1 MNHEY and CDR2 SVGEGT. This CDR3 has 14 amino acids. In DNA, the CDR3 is TGTGCCAGCTTCGGGACAGGGAGCACCTACGAGCAGTACTTC. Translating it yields CASFGTGSTYEQYF.

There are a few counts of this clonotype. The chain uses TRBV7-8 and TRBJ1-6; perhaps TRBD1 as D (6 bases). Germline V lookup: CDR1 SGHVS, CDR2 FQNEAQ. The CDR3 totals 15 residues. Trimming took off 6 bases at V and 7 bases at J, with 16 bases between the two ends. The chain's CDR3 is CASRKDRTRNSPLHF. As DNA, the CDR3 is TGTGCCAGCAGGAAAGACAGGACGCGAAATTCACCCCTCCACTTT. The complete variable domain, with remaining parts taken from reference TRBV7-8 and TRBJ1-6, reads GAGVSQSPRYKVAKRGQDVALRCDPISGHVSLFWYQQALGQGPEFLTYFQNEAQLDKSGLPSDRFFAERPEGSVSTLKIQRTQQEDSAVYLCASRKDRTRNSPLHFGNGTRLTVT.

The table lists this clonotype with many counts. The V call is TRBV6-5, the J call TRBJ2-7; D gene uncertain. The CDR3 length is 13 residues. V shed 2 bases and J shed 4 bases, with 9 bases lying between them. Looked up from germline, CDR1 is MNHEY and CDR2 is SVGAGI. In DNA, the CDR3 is TGTGCCAGCAGTTACCATCTGGGATACGAGCAGTACTTC. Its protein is CASSYHLGYEQYF.

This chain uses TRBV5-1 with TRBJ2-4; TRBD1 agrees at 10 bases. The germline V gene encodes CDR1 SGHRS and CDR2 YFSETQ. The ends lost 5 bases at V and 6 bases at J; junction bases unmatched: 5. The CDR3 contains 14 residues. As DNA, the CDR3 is TGCGCCAGCAGACGACAGGGGGCAACAAACATTCAGTACTTC. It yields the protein CASRRQGATNIQYF.